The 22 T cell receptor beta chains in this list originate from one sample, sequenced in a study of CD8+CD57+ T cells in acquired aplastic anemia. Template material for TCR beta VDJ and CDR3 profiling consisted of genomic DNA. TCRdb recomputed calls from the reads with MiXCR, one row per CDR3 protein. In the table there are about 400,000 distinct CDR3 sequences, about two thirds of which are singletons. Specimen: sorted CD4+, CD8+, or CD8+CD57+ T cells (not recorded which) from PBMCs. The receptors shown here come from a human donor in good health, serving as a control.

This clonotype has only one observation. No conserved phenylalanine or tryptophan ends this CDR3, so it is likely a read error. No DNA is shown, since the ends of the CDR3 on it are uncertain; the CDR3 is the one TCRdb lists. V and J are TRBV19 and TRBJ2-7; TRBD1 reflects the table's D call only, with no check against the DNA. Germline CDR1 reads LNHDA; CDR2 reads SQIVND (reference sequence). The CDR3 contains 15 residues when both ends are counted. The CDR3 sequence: CASSIDRVFGYTFGS.

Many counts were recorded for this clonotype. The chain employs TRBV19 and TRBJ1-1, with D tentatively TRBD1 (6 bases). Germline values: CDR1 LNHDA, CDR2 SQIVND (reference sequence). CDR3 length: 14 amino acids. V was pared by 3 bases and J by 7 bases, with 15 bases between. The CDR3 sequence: CASSITGTIGEAFF. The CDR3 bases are TGTGCCAGTAGTATTACCGGGACAATCGGTGAAGCTTTCTTT.

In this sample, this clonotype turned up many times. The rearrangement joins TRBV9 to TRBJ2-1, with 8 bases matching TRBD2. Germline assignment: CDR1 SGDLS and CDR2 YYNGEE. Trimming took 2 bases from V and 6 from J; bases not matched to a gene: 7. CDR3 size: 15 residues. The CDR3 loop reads CASSVLSGGINEQFF. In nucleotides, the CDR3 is TGTGCCAGCAGCGTCTTAAGCGGGGGAATCAATGAGCAGTTCTTC.

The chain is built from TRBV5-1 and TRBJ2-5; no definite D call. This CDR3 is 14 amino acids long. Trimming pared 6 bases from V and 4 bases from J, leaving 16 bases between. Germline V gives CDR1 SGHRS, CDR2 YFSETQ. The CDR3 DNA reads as TGCGCCAGCAACTTTCGTGAAACCCGAGAGACCCAGTACTTC. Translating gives CASNFRETRETQYF. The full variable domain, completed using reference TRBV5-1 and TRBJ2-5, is KAGVTQTPRYLIKTRGQQVTLSCSPISGHRSVSWYQQTPGQGLQFLFEYFSETQRNKGNFPGRFSGRQFSNSRSEMNVSTLELGDSALYLCASNFRETRETQYFGPGTRLLVL.

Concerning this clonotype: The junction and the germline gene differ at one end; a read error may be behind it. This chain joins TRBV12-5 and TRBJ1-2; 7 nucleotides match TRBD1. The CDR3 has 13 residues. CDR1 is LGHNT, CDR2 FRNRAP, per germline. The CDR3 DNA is TGTGCCAGCACGGAAGAAGAGTTAGGGGGCCTCGCCTTC. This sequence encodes CASTEEELGGLAF.

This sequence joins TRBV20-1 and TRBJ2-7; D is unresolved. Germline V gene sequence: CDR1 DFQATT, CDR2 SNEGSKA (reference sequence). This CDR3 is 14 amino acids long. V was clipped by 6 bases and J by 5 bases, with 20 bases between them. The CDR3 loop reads CSATLTSSTDEQYF. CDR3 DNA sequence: TGCAGTGCAACACTGACGTCCAGCACAGACGAGCAGTACTTC.

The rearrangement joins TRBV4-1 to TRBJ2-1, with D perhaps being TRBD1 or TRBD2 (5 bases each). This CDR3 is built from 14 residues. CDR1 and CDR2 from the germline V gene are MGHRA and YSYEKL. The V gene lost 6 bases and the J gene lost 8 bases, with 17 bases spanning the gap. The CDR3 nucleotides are TGCGCCAGCAGTGGAGGTTCCTTCAGGGATGAGCAGTTCTTC. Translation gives CASSGGSFRDEQFF.

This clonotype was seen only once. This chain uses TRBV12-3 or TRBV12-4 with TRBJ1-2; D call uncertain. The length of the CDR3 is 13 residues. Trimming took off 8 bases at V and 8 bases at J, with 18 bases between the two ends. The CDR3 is CASRSDGARGYTF. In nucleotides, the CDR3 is TGTGCCAGCCGGTCCGATGGCGCGAGGGGCTACACCTTC.

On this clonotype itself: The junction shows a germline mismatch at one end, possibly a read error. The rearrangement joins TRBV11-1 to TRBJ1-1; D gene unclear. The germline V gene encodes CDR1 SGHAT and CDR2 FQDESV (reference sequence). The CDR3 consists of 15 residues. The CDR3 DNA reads TGTGCCAGCAGGTTAGGACGGGATGGGAACACTGAAGCTTTCTTT. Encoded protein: CASRLGRDGNTEAFF.

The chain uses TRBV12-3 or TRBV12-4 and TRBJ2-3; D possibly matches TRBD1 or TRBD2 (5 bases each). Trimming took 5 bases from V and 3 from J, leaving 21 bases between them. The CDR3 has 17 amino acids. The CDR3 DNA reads TGTGCCAGCAGTCACACATCGACGGGACCGGGAACAGATACGCAGTATTTT. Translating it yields CASSHTSTGPGTDTQYF.

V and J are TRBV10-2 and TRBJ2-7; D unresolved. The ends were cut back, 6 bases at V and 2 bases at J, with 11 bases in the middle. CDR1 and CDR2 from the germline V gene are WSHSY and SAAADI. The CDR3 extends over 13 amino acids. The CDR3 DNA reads TGCGCCAGCAGAAGTCTAGGAACCTACGAGCAGTACTTC. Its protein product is CASRSLGTYEQYF.

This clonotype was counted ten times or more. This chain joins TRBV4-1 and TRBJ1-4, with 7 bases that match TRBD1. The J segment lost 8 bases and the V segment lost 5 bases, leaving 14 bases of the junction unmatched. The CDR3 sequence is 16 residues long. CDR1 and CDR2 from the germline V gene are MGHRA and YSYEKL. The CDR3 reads CASSGDSRLGWEKLFF. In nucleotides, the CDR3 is TGCGCCAGCAGCGGGGACAGCCGACTAGGGTGGGAAAAACTGTTTTTT.

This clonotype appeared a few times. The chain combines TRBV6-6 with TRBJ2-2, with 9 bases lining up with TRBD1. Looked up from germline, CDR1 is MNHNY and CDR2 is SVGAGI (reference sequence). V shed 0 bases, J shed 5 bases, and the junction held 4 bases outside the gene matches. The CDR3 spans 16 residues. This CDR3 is CASSYSLGQGTGELFF. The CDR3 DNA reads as TGTGCCAGCAGTTACTCTTTAGGACAGGGGACCGGGGAGCTGTTTTTT.

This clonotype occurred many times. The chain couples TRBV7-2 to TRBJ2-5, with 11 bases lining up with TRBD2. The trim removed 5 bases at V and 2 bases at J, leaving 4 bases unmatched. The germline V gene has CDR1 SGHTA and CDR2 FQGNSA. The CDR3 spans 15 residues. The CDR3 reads CASSPGLAVQETQYF. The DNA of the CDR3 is TGTGCCAGCAGCCCGGGACTAGCGGTACAAGAGACCCAGTACTTC.

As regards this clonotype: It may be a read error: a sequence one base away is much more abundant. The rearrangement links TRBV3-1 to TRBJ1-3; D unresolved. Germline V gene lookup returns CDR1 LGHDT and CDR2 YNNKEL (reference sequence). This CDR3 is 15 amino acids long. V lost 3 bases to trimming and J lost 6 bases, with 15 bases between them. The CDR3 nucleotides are TGTGCCAGCAGCCAGGCGGCGGTGACTGAAAACACCATATATTTT. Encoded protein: CASSQAAVTENTIYF.

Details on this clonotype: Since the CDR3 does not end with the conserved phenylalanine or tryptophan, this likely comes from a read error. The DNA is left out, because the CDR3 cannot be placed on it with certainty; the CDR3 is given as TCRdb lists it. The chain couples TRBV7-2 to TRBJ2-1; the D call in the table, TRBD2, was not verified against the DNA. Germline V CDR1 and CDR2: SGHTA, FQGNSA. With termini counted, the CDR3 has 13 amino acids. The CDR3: CASSSEGGDQPYH.

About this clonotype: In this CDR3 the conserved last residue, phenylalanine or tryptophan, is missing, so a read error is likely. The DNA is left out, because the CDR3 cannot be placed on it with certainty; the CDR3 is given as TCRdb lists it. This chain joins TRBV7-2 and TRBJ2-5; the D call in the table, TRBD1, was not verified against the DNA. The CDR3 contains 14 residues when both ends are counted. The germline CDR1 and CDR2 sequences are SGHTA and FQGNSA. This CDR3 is CASSVAETGGYTFV.

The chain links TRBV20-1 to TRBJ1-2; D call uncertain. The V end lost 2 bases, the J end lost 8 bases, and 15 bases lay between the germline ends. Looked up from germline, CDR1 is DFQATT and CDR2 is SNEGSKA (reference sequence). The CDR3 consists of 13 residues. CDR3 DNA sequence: TGCAGTGCTAGACCTGGCGGGAGCACAGGCTACACCTTC. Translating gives CSARPGGSTGYTF.

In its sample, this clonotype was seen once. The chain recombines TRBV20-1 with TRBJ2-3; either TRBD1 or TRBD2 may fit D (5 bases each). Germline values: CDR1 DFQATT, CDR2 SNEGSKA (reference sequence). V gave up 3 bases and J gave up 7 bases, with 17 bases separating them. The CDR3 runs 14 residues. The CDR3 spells CSARMSGTTNTQYF. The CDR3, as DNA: TGCAGTGCTAGGATGTCTGGGACCACCAATACGCAGTATTTT.

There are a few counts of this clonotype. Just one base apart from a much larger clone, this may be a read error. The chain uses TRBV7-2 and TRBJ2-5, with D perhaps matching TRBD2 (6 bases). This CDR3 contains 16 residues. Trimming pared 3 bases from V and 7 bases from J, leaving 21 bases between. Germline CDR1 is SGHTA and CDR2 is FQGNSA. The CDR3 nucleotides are TGTGCCAGCAGCTTGGGGAGGATGCAACCCAAAGGGACCCAGTACTTC. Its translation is CASSLGRMQPKGTQYF.

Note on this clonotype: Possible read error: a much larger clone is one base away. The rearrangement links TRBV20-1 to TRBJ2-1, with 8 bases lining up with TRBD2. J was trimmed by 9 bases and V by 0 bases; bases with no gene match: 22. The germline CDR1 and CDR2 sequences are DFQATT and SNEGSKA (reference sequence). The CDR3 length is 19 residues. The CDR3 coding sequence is TGCAGTGCTAGAGATCAGGGGTATTTTATGGCGGGGGGCCGTTCTGAGCAGTTCTTC. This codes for CSARDQGYFMAGGRSEQFF.

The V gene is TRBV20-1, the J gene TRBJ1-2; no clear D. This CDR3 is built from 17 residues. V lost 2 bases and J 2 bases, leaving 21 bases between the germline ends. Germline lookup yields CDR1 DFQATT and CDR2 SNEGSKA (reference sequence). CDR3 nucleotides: TGCAGTGCTAGATCCCCGGGTCAGCCCGACAAGAACTATGGCTACACCTTC. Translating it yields CSARSPGQPDKNYGYTF.